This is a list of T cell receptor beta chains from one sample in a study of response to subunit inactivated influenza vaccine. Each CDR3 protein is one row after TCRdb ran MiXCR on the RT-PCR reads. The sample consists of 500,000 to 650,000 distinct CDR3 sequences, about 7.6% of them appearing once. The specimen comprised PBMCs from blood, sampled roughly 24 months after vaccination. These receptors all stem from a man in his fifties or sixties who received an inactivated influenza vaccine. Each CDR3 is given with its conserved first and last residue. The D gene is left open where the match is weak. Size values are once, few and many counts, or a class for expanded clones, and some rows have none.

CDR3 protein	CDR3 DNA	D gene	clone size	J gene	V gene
CASSFDGATNEKLFF	TGTGCCAGCAGTTTCGACGGTGCAACTAATGAAAAACTGTTTTTT	.	.	TRBJ1-4	TRBV12-3/TRBV12-4
CASSQGSIAGEETQYF	TGTGCCAGCAGCCAAGGGTCGATAGCGGGAGAAGAGACCCAGTACTTC	TRBD2	few	TRBJ2-5	TRBV3-1
CASSQERARGVDTQYF	TGTGCCAGCAGCCAAGAGAGAGCGCGGGGGGTTGATACGCAGTATTTT	TRBD2	few	TRBJ2-3	TRBV3-1
CASSLTSGRPDTQYF	TGCGCCAGCAGCTTGACTAGCGGGAGACCAGATACGCAGTATTTT	TRBD2	few	TRBJ2-3	TRBV5-1
CASSPRFQGTYNEQFF	TGTGCCAGCAGCCCACGTTTCCAGGGGACCTACAATGAGCAGTTCTTC	.	.	TRBJ2-1	TRBV3-1
CASSLRLGPGELFF	TGTGCCAGCAGCTTAAGGTTGGGCCCCGGGGAGCTGTTTTTT	.	.	TRBJ2-2	TRBV7-2
CASSLYRRGDTQYF	TGTGCCAGCAGTCTATACCGACGCGGAGATACGCAGTATTTT	.	few	TRBJ2-3	TRBV12-3/TRBV12-4
CATSRDELAGFSYEQYF	TGTGCCACCAGCAGAGATGAACTAGCGGGATTCTCCTACGAGCAGTACTTC	TRBD2	many	TRBJ2-7	TRBV15
CASSATGTTEAFF	TGCGCCAGCAGCGCGACAGGGACCACTGAAGCTTTCTTT	TRBD1	many	TRBJ1-1	TRBV5-1
CSATSGGTDTQYF	TGCAGTGCTACTAGCGGGGGGACAGATACGCAGTATTTT	TRBD2	few	TRBJ2-3	TRBV20-1
CASSPDTVTYEQYF	TGTGCCAGCAGTCCGGACACCGTTACCTACGAGCAGTACTTC	.	few	TRBJ2-7	TRBV12-3/TRBV12-4
CASSALTGEETQYF	TGTGCCAGCAGCGCATTGACAGGGGAAGAGACCCAGTACTTC	TRBD1	few	TRBJ2-5	TRBV3-1
CAINPSGRYNEQFF	TGTGCCATCAATCCTAGCGGGAGGTACAATGAGCAGTTCTTC	TRBD2	.	TRBJ2-1	TRBV10-3
CASSFSGRSTDTQYF	TGTGCCAGCAGTTTTTCAGGCAGGAGCACAGATACGCAGTATTTT	.	many	TRBJ2-3	TRBV28
CASNPGQGFSPLHF	TGTGCCAGTAACCCGGGACAGGGTTTTTCACCCCTCCACTTT	TRBD1	few	TRBJ1-6	TRBV19
CAKRRMTTEQYF	TGCGCCAAACGACGGATGACGACCGAGCAGTACTTC	.	few	TRBJ2-7	TRBV10-1
CVVTGSYEQYF	TGTGTTGTAACAGGATCCTACGAGCAGTACTTC	.	.	TRBJ2-7	TRBV28
CSATPDSGNTIYF	TGCAGTGCTACCCCGGACTCTGGAAACACCATATATTTT	.	many	TRBJ1-3	TRBV20-1
CASSQMGLSGIRHRVF	TGTGCCAGCAGTCAAATGGGACTATCTGGGATCCGCCACCGGGTCTTC	TRBD2	.	TRBJ2-1	TRBV27
CSVAGDRGLETQYF	TGCAGCGTTGCGGGGGACAGGGGGCTAGAGACCCAGTACTTC	TRBD1	.	TRBJ2-5	TRBV29-1
CASSRDSQGTQYF	TGTGCCAGCAGCCGGGACTCCCAAGGCACCCAGTACTTC	.	.	TRBJ2-5	TRBV7-3
CSASTGGVRTGELFF	TGCAGTGCTAGCACTGGGGGGGTTCGCACCGGGGAGCTGTTTTTT	TRBD2	few	TRBJ2-2	TRBV20-1
CASSDRGATNEKLFF	TGTGCCAGCAGTGATCGAGGTGCAACTAATGAAAAACTGTTTTTT	.	many	TRBJ1-4	TRBV25-1
CASSPMAGGNQPQHF	TGTGCCAGCAGTCCAATGGCGGGGGGCAATCAGCCCCAGCATTTT	.	many	TRBJ1-5	TRBV12-3/TRBV12-4
CATSGGQGIPETQYF	TGTGCCACCAGTGGGGGGCAGGGGATCCCAGAGACCCAGTACTTC	.	.	TRBJ2-5	TRBV24-1
CSARFVYPRETQYF	TGCAGTGCTAGATTTGTCTACCCCAGGGAGACCCAGTACTTC	.	.	TRBJ2-5	TRBV20-1